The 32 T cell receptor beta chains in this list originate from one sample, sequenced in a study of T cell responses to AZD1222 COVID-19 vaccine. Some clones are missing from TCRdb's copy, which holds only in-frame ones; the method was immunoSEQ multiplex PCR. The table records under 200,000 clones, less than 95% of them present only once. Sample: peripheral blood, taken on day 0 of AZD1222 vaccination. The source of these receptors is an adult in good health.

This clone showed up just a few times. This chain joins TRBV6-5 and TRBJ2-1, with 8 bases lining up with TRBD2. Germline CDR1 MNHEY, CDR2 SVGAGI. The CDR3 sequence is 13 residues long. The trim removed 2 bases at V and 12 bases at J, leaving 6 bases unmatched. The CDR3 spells CASSYRTSLGQFF. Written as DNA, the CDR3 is TGTGCCAGCAGTTACCGGACTAGCCTGGGGCAGTTCTTC.

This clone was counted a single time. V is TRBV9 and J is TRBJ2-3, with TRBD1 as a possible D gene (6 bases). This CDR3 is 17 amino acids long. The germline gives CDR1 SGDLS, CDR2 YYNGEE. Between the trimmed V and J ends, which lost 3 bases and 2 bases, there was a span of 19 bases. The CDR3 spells CASSAHFRGQTTDTQYF. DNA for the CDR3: TGTGCCAGCAGCGCCCATTTCCGGGGACAAACCACAGATACGCAGTATTTT.

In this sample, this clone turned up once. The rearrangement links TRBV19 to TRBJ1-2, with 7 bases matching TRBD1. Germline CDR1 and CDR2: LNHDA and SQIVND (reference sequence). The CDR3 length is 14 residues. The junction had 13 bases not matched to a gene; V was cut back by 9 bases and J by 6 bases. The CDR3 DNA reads TGTGCCAGCTTATACCGGGACAGATCGGATGGCTACACCTTC. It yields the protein CASLYRDRSDGYTF.

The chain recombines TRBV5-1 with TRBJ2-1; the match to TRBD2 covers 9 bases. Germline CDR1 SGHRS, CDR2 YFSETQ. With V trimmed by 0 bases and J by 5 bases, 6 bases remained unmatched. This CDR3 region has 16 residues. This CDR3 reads CASSLASSGRNNEQFF. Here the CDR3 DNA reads TGCGCCAGCAGCTTGGCCTCAAGCGGGAGGAACAATGAGCAGTTCTTC.

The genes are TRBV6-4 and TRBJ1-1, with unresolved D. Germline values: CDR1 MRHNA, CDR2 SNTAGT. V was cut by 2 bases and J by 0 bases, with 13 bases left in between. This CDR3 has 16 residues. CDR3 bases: TGTGCCAGCAGTGACCCGAAGGGAGTCATGAACACTGAAGCTTTCTTT. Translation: CASSDPKGVMNTEAFF.

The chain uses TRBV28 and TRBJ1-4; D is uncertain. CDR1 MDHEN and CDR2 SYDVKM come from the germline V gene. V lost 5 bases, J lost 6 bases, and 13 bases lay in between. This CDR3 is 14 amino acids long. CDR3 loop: CASSLTGPYEKLFF. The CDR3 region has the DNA TGTGCCAGCAGTCTCACCGGACCTTATGAAAAACTGTTTTTT.

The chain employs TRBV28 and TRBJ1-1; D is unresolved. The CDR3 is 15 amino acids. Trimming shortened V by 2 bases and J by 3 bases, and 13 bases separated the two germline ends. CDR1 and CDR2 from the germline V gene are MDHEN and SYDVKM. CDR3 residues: CASSLEVAVDTEAFF. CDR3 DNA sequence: TGTGCCAGCAGTTTAGAGGTGGCGGTGGACACTGAAGCTTTCTTT. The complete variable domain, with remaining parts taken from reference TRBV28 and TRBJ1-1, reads DVKVTQSSRYLVKRTGEKVFLECVQDMDHENMFWYRQDPGLGLRLIYFSYDVKMKEKGDIPEGYSVSREKKERFSLILESASTNQTSMYLCASSLEVAVDTEAFFGQGTRLTVV.

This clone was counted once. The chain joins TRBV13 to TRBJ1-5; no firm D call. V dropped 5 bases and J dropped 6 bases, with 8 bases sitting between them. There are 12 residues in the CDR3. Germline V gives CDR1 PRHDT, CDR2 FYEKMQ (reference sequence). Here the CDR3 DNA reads TGTGCCAGCAGCCGCGGCGGTCAGCCCCAGCATTTT. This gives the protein CASSRGGQPQHF.

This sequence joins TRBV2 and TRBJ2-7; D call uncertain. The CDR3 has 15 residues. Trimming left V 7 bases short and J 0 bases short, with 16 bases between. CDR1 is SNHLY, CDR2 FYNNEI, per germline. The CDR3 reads CASKQEIKSSYEQYF. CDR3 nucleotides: TGTGCCAGCAAGCAAGAGATAAAGAGCTCCTACGAGCAGTACTTC.

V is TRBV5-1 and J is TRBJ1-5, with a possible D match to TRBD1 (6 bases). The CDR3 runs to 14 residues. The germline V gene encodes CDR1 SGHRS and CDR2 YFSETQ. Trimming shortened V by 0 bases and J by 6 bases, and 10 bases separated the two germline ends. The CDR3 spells CASSLEGTSQPQHF. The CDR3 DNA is TGCGCCAGCAGCTTGGAGGGGACAAGTCAGCCCCAGCATTTT.

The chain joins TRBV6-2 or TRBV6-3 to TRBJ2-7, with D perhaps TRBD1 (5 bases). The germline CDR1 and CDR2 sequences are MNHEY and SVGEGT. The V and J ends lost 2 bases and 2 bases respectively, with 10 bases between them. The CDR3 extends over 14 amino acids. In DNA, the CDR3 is TGTGCCAGCAGTTACCCCACAGGCGCCTACGAGCAGTACTTC. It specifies CASSYPTGAYEQYF.

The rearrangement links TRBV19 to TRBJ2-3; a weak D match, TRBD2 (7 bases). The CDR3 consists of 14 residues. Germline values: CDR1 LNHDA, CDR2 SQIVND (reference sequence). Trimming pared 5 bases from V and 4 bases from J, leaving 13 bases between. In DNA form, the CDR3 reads TGTGCCAGTAGTCCGAGGGAGGGGGCAGATACGCAGTATTTT. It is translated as CASSPREGADTQYF.

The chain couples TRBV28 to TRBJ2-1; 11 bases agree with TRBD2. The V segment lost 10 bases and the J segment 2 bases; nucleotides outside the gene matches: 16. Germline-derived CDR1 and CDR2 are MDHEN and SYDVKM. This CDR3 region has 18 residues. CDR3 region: CATDTGTSGPRAYNEQFF. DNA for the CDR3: TGTGCCACCGATACCGGGACTAGCGGCCCTCGGGCCTACAATGAGCAGTTCTTC. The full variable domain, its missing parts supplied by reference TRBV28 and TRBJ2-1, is DVKVTQSSRYLVKRTGEKVFLECVQDMDHENMFWYRQDPGLGLRLIYFSYDVKMKEKGDIPEGYSVSREKKERFSLILESASTNQTSMYLCATDTGTSGPRAYNEQFFGPGTRLTVL.

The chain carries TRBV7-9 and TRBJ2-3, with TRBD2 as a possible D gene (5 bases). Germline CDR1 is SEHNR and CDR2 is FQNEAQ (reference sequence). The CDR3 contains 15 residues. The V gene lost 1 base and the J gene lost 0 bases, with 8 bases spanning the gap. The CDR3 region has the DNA TGTGCCAGCAGCTTAGGGGAGCGGAGCACAGATACGCAGTATTTT. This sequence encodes CASSLGERSTDTQYF.

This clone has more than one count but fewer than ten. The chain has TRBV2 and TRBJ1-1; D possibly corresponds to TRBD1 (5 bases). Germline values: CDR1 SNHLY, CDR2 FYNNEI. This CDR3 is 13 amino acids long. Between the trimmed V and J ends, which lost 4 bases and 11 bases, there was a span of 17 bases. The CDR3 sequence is CASSVVEGRGAFF. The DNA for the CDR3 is TGTGCCAGCAGTGTGGTTGAGGGGCGCGGTGCTTTCTTT.

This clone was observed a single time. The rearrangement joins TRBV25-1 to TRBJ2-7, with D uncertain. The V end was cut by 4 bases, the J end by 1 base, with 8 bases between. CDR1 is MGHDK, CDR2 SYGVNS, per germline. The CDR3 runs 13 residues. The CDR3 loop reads CASSGPGSYEQYF. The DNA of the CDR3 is TGTGCCAGCAGTGGGCCAGGATCCTACGAGCAGTACTTC.

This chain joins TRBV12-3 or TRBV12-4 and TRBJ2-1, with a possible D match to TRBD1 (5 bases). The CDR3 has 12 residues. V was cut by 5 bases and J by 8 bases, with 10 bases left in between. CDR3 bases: TGTGCCAGCAGTCCCCGCAGGGATGAGCAGTTCTTC. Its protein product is CASSPRRDEQFF.

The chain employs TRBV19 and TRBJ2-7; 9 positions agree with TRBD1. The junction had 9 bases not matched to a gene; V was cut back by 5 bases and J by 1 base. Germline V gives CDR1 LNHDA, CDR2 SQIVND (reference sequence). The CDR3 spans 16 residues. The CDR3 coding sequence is TGTGCCAGTAGTGACCCGGGACAGGGTCGGTCCTACGAGCAGTACTTC. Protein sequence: CASSDPGQGRSYEQYF.

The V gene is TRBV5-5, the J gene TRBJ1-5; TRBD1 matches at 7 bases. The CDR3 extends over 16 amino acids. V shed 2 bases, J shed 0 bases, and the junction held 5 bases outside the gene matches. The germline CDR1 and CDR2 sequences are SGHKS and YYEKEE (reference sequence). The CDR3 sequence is CASSFTGDYSNQPQHF. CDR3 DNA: TGTGCCAGCAGCTTTACAGGGGACTATAGCAATCAGCCCCAGCATTTT.

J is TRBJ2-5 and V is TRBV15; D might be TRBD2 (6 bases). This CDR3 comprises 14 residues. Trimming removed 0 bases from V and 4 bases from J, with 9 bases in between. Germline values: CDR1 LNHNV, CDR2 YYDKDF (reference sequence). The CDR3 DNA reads TGTGCCACCAGCAGAGAGGCGGGAAGAGAGACCCAGTACTTC. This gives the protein CATSREAGRETQYF. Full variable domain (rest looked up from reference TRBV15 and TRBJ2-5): DAMVIQNPRYQVTQFGKPVTLSCSQTLNHNVMYWYQQKSSQAPKLLFHYYDKDFNNEADTPDNFQSRRPNTSFCFLDIRSPGLGDTAMYLCATSREAGRETQYFGPGTRLLVL.

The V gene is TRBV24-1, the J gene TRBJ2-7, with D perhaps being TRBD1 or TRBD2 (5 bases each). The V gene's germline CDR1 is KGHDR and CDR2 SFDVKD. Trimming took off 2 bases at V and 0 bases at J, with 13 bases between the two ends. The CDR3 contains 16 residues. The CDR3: CATSDSGDGPSYEQYF. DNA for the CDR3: TGTGCCACCAGTGATTCCGGGGACGGCCCCTCCTACGAGCAGTACTTC.

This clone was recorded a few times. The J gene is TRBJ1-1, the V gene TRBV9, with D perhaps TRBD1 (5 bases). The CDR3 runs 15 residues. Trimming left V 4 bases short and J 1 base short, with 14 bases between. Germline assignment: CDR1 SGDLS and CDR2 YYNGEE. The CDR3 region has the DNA TGTGCCAGCAGCTCTCAGGGAGGAGGGAACACTGAAGCTTTCTTT. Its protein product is CASSSQGGGNTEAFF.

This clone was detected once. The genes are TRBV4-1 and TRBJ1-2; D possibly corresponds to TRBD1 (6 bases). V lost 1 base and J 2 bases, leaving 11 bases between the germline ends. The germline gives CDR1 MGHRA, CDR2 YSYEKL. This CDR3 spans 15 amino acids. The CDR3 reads CASSQAGQRNYGYTF. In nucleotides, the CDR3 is TGCGCCAGCAGCCAAGCTGGACAGAGAAACTATGGCTACACCTTC.

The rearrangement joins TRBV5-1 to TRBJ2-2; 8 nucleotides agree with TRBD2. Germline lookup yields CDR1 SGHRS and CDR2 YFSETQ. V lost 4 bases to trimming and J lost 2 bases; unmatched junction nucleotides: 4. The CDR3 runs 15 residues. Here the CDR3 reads CASSPRGGNTGELFF. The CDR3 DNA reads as TGCGCCAGCAGCCCCCGGGGGGGAAACACCGGGGAGCTGTTTTTT.

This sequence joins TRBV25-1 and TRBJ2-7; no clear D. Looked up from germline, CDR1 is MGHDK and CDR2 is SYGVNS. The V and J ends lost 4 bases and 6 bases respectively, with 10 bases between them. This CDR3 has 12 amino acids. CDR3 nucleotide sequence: TGTGCCAGCAGTGGCGGCTCTCGCGAGCAGTACTTC. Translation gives CASSGGSREQYF.

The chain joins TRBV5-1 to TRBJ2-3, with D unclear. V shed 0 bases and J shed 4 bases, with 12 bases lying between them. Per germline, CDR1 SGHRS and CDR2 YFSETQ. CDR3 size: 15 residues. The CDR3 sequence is CASSLEGVRSDTQYF. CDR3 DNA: TGCGCCAGCAGCTTGGAAGGCGTTAGGTCAGATACGCAGTATTTT.

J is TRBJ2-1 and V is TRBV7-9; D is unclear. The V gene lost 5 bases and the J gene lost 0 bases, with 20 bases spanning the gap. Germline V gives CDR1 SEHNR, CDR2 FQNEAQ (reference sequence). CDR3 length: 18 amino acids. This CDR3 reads CASSRRLDLPSSYNEQFF. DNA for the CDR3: TGTGCCAGCAGCCGCCGATTGGACCTGCCGAGCTCCTACAATGAGCAGTTCTTC.

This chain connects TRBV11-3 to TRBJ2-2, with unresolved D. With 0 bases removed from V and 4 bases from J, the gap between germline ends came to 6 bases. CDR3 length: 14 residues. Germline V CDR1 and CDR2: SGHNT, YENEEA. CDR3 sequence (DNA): TGTGCCAGCAGCTTAGACCGTGGCACCGGGGAGCTGTTTTTT. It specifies CASSLDRGTGELFF.

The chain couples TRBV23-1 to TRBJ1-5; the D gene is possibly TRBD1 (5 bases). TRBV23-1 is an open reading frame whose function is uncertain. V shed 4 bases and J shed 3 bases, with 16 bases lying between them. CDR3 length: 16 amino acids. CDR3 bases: TGCGCCAGCAGTCGGTCCGTGGGACTGCTCAATCAGCCCCAGCATTTT. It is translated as CASSRSVGLLNQPQHF.

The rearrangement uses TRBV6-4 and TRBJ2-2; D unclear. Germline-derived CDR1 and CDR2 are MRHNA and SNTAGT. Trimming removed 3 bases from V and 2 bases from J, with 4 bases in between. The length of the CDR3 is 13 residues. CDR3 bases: TGTGCCAGCAGTGAGACTAACACCGGGGAGCTGTTTTTT. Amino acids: CASSETNTGELFF.

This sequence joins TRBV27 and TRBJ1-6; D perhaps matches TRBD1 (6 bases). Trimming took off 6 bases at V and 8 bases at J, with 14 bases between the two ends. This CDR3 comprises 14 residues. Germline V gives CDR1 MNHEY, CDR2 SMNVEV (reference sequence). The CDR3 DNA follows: TGTGCCAGCAGCCCAACAGGGTACCATTCACCCCTCCACTTT. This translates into CASSPTGYHSPLHF.

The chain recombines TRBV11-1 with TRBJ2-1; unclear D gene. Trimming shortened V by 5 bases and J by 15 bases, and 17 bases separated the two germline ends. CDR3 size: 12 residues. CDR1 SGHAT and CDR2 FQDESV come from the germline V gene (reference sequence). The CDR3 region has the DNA TGTGCCAGCAGCGACTTCCCGGAGTGGCGGTTCTTC. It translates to CASSDFPEWRFF.